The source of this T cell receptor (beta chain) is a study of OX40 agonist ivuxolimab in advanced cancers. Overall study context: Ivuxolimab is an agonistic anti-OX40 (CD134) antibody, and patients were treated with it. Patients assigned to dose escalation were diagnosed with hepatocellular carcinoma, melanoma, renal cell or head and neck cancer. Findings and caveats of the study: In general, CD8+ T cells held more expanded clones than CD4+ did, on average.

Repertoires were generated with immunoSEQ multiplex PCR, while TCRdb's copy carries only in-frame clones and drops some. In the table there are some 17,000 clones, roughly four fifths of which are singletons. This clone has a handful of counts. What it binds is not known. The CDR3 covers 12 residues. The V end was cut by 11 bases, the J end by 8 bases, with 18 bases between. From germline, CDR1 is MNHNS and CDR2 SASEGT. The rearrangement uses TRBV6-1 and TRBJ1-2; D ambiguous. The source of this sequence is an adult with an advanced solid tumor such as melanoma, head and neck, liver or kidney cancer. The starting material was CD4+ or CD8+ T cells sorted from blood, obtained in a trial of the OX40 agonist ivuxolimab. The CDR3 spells CALGGRRLGYTF. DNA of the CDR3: TGTGCCCTAGGCGGGAGGCGGCTCGGCTACACCTTC.